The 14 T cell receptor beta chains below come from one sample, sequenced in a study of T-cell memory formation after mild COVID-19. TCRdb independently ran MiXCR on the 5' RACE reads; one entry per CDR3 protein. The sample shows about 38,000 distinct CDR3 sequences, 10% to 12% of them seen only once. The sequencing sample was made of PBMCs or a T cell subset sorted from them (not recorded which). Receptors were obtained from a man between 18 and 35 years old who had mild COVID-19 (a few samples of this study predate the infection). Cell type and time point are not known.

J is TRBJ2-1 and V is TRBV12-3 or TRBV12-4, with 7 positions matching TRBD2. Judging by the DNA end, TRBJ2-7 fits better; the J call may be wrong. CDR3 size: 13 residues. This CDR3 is CASSSGGGGEQYF. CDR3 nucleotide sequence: TGTGCCAGCAGTTCGGGGGGTGGTGGAGAGCAGTACTTC.

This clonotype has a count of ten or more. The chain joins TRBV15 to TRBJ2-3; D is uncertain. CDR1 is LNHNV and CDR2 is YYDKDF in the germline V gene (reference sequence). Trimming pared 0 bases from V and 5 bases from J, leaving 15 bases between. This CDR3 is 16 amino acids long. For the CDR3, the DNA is TGTGCCACCAGCAGAGATCTGTGGGTTTCGGAAGATACGCAGTATTTT. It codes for CATSRDLWVSEDTQYF.

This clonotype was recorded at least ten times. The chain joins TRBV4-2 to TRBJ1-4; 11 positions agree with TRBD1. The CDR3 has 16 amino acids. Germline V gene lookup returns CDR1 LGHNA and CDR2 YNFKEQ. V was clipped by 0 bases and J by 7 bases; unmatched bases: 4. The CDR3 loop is CASSQDRDRGSEKLFF. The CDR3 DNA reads TGTGCCAGCAGCCAAGATCGGGACAGGGGGAGTGAAAAACTGTTTTTT.

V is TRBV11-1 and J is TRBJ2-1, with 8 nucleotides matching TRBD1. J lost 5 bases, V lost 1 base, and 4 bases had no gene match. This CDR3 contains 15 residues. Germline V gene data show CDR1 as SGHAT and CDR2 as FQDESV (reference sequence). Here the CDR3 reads CASSLGQGNHNEQFF. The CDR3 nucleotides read TGTGCCAGCAGCTTAGGACAGGGGAACCACAATGAGCAGTTCTTC.

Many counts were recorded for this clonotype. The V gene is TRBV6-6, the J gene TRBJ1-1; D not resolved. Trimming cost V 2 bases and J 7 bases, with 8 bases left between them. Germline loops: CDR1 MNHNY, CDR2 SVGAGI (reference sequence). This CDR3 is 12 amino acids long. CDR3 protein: CASSYGQDEAFF. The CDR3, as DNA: TGTGCCAGCAGTTACGGGCAGGATGAAGCTTTCTTT.

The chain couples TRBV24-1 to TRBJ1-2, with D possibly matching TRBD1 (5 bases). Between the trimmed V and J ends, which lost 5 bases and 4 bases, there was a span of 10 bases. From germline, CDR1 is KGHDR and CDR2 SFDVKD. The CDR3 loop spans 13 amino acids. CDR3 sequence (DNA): TGTGCCACCAGTGTAGACAGAGCCTATGGCTACACCTTC. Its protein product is CATSVDRAYGYTF.

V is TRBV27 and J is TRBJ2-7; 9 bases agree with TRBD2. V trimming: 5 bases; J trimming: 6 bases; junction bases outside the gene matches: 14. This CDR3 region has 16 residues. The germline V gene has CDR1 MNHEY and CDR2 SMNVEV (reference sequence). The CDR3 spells CASSPRMRGGRSEQYF. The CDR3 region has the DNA TGTGCCAGCAGTCCACGTATGCGGGGGGGCCGGTCCGAGCAGTACTTC.

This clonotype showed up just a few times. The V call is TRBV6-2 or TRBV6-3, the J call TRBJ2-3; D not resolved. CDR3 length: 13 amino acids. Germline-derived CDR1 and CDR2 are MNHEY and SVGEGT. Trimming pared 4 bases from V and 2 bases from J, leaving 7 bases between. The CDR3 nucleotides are TGTGCCAGCAGTTCTAGTCCCACAGATACGCAGTATTTT. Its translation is CASSSSPTDTQYF.

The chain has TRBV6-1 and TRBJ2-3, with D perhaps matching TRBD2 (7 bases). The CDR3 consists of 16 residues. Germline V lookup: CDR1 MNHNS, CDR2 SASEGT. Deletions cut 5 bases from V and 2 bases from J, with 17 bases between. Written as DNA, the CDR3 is TGTGCCAGCAGTCTGACAGGAGCGGGGATCACAGATACGCAGTATTTT. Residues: CASSLTGAGITDTQYF.

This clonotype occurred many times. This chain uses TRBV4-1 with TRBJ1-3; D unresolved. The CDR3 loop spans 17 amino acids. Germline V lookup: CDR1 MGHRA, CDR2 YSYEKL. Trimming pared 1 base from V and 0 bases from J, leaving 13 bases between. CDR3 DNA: TGCGCCAGCAGCCAAGGTTCCAGGTGGAGCTCTGGAAACACCATATATTTT. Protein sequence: CASSQGSRWSSGNTIYF.

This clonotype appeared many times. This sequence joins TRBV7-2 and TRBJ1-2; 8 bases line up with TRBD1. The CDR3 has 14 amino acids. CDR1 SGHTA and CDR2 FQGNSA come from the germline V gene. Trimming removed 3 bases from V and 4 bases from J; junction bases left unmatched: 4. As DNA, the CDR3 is TGTGCCAGCAGCTTGCAGGGGGCGAGCTATGGCTACACCTTC. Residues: CASSLQGASYGYTF.

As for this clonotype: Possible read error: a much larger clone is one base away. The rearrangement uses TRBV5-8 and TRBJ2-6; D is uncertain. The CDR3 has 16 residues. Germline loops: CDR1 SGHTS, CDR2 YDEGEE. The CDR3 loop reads CACSMESFSGANVLTF. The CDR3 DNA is TGTGCCTGCAGCATGGAGTCGTTCTCTGGGGCCAACGTCCTGACTTTC.

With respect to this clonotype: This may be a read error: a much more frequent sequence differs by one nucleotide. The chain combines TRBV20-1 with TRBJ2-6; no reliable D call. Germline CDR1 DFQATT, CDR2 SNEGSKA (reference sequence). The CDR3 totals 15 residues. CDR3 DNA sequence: TGCAGTGCTAGAGGGACCGGTTCTGGGTCCAACGTCCTGACTTTC. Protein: CSARGTGSGSNVLTF.

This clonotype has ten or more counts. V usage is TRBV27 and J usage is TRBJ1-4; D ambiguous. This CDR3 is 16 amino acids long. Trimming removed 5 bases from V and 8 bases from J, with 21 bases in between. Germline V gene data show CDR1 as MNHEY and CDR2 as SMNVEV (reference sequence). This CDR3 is CASSAKDSGVREKLFF. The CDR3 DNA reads TGTGCCAGCAGTGCGAAAGACTCAGGTGTCAGGGAAAAACTGTTTTTT.